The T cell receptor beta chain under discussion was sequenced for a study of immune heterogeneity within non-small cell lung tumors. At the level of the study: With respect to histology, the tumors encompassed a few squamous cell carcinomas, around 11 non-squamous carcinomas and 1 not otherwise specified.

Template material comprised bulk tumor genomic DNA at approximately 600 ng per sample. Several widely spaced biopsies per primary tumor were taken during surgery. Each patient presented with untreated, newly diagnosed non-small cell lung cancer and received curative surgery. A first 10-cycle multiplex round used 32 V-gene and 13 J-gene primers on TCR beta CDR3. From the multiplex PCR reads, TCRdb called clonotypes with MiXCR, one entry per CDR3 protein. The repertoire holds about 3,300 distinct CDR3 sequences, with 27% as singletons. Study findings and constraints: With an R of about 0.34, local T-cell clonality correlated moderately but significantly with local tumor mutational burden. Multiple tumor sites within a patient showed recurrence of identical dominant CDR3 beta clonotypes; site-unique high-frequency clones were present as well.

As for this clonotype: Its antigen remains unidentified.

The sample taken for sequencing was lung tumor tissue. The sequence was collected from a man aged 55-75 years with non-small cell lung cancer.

The CDR3 nucleotides read TGTGCCAGGGACAGGGGAAATTCACCCCTCCACTTT. Translated: CARDRGNSPLHF. The rearrangement uses TRBV6-1 and TRBJ1-6, with 9 bases matching TRBD1. This CDR3 contains 12 residues. Germline values: CDR1 MNHNS, CDR2 SASEGT. V was clipped by 9 bases and J by 7 bases; unmatched bases: 1.